This T cell receptor beta chain was captured in a study of T and B cells in COVID-19 patients. TRB rearrangements were amplified by multiplex PCR with BIOMED2 TRB-A/B primers. TCRdb called the multiplex PCR reads again in MiXCR, with one record for every CDR3 protein. The sample contains around 16,000 distinct CDR3 sequences, around a quarter of which appear only once. V lost 2 bases and J lost 1, with 4 bases in between. This CDR3 spans 13 amino acids. Germline CDR1 is MNHNY and CDR2 is SVGAGI (reference sequence). As concerns this clonotype: This could be a read error, since a much larger clone is one nucleotide away.

TRB was amplified from about 250-500 ng of blood genomic DNA. This chain connects TRBV6-6 to TRBJ2-3; D gene unclear. The TCR was taken from a human donor who had recovered from COVID-19. Sequenced: blood. In DNA, the CDR3 is TGTGCCAGCAGTTACCTCGGCACAGATACGCAGTATTTT. It is translated as CASSYLGTDTQYF.